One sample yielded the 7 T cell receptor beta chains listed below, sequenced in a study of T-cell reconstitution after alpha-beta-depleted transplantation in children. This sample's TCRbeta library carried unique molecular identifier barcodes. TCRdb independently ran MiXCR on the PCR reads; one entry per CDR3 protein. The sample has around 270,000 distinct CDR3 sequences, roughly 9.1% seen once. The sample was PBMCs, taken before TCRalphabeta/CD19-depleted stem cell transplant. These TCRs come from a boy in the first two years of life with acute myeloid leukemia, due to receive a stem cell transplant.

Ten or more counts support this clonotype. CDR3 region: CASSYRDIHQPQHF. Here the CDR3 DNA reads TGTGCCAGCAGTTACCGGGACATCCATCAGCCCCAGCATTTT. This sequence joins TRBV2 and TRBJ1-5, with D possibly matching TRBD1 (6 bases). Germline V gene sequence: CDR1 SNHLY, CDR2 FYNNEI. With 5 bases removed from V and 5 bases from J, the gap between germline ends came to 13 bases. The CDR3 sequence is 14 residues long.

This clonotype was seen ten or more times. CDR3 DNA sequence: TGTGCCAGCAGTTCTCGGACTAGCGGGGACTCTGGGGCCAACGTCCTGACTTTC. The encoded protein is CASSSRTSGDSGANVLTF. The rearrangement joins TRBV28 to TRBJ2-6; 12 bases match TRBD2. The CDR3 runs to 18 residues. From germline, CDR1 is MDHEN and CDR2 SYDVKM. The J segment lost 0 bases and the V segment lost 4 bases, leaving 4 bases of the junction unmatched.

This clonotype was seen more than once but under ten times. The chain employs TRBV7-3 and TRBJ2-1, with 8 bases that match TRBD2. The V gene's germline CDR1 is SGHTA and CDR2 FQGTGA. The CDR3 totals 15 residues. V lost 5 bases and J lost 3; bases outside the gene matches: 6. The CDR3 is CASSQAGALYNEQFF. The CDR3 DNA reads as TGTGCCAGCAGCCAAGCGGGAGCCCTCTACAATGAGCAGTTCTTC.

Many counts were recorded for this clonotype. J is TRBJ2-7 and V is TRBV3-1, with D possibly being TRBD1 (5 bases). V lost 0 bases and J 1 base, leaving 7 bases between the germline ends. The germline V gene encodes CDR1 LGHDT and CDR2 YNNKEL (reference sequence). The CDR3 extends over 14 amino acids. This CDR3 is CASSQDRQSYEQYF. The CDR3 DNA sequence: TGTGCCAGCAGCCAAGATAGACAGTCCTACGAGCAGTACTTC.

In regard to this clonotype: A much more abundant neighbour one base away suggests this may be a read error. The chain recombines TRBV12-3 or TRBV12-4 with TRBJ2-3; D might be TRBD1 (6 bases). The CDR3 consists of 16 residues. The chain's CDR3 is CSSGSWRGGYTDTQYF. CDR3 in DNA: TGTTCCAGTGGGTCCTGGAGAGGGGGTTACACAGATACGCAGTATTTT.

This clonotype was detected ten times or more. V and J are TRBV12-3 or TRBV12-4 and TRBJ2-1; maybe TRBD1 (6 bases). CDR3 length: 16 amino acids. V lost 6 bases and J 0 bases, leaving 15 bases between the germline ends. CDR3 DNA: TGTGCCAGCAGCCGTCCCAGGGGAAGCTCCTACAATGAGCAGTTCTTC. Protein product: CASSRPRGSSYNEQFF.

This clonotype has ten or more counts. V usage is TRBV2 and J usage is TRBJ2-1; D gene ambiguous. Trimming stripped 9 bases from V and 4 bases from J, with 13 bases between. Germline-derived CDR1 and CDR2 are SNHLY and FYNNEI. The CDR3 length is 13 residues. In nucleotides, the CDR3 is TGTGCCAGTTCCGTACCTCGTTACAATGAGCAGTTCTTC. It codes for CASSVPRYNEQFF.